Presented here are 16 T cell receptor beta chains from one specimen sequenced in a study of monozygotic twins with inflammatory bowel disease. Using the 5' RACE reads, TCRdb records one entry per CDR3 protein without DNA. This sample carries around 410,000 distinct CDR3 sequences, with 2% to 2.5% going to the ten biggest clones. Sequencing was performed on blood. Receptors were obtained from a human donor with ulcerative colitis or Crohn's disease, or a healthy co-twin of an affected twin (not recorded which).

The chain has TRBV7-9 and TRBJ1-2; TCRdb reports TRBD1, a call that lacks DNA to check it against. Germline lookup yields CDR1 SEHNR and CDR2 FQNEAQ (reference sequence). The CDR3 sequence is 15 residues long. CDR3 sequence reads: CASSSRRIQGGGYTF.

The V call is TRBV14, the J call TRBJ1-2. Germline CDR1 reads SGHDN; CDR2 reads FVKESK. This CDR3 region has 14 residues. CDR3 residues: CASSQARALGGYTF.

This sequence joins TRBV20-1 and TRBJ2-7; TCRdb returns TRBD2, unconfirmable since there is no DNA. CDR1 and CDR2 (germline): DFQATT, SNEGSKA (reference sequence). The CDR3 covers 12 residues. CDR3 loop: CSAKAAALEQYF.

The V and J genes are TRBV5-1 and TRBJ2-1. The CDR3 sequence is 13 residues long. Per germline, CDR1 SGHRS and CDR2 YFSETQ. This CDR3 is CASSLVSSGEQFF. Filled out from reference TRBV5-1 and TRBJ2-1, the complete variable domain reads KAGVTQTPRYLIKTRGQQVTLSCSPISGHRSVSWYQQTPGQGLQFLFEYFSETQRNKGNFPGRFSGRQFSNSRSEMNVSTLELGDSALYLCASSLVSSGEQFFGPGTRLTVL.

Here the CDR3 reads CATSSVQGRGPQHF. This sequence joins TRBV15 and TRBJ1-5; no DNA is available, so the TRBD1 call from TCRdb remains unchecked. Germline V gene lookup returns CDR1 LNHNV and CDR2 YYDKDF (reference sequence). The CDR3 covers 14 residues.

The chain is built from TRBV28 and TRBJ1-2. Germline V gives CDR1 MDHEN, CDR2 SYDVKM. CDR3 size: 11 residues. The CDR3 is CASSFNYGYTF.

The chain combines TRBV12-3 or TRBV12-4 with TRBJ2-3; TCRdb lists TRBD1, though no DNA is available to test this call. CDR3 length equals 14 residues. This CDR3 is CASSFLQGADTQYF.

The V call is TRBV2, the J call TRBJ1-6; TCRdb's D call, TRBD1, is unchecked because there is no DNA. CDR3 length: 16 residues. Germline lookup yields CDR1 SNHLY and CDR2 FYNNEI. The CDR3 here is CASSVGQGSYNSPLHF. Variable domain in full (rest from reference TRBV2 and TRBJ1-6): EPEVTQTPSHQVTQMGQEVILRCVPISNHLYFYWYRQILGQKVEFLVSFYNNEISEKSEIFDDQFSVERPDGSNFTLKIRSTKLEDSAMYFCASSVGQGSYNSPLHFGNGTRLTVT.

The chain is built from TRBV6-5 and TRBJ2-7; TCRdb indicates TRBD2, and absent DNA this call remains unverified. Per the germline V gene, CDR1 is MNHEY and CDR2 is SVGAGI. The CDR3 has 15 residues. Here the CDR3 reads CASSYFGTSGSGQYF.

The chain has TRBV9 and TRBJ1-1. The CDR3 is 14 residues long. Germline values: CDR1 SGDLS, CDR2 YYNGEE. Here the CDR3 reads CASSPSDRSTEAFF.

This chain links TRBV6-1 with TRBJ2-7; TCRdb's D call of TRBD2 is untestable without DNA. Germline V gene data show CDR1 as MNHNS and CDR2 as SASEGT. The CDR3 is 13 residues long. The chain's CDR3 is CASRAGNTYEQYF.

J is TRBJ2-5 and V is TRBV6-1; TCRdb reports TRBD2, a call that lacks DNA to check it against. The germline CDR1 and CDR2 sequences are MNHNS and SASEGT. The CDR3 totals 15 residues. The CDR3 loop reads CASSVAGGNQETQYF.

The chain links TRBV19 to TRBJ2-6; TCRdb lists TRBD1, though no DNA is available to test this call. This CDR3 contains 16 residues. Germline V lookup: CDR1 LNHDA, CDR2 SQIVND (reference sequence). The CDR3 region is CASRLTGPSGANVLTF.

The CDR3: CASTLTLPPGELFF. The chain joins TRBV19 to TRBJ2-2. Germline lookup yields CDR1 LNHDA and CDR2 SQIVND (reference sequence). The CDR3 is 14 residues long. The full variable domain, with the rest looked up from reference TRBV19 and TRBJ2-2, is DGGITQSPKYLFRKEGQNVTLSCEQNLNHDAMYWYRQDPGQGLRLIYYSQIVNDFQKGDIAEGYSVSREKKESFPLTVTSAQKNPTAFYLCASTLTLPPGELFFGEGSRLTVL.

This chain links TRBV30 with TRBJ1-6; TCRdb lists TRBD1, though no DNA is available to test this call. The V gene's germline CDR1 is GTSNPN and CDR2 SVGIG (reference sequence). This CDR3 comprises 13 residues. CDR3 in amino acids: CAWARQDNSPLHF.

The CDR3 region is CASSLARAGERETQYF. This chain uses TRBV5-4 with TRBJ2-5; the D call from TCRdb, TRBD2, cannot be confirmed without DNA. The CDR3 sequence is 16 residues long. Germline CDR1 and CDR2: SGHNT and YYREEE (reference sequence).